The clone carrying this T cell receptor beta chain has just a few counts. No antigen is known for it. The entry originates in a study of beta chain features in type 1 diabetes. Study-wide findings and caveats: VDJ junctions from patients with type 1 diabetes contained fewer insertions and more deletions. Across all four CD4+ subsets, people with type 1 diabetes showed modestly shorter TCRB CDR3s.

The ends were cut back, 7 bases at V and 1 base at J, with 13 bases in the middle. The CDR3 contains 14 residues. Germline values: CDR1 MNHEY, CDR2 SVGAGI. What was sequenced were expressed TCRB transcripts, since all of the isolated RNA had been reverse transcribed. Reads from naive, central memory and regulatory T cell samples averaged about 3.57 million. Some clones are missing from TCRdb's copy, which holds only in-frame ones; the method was immunoSEQ multiplex PCR. The sample contains 140,000 to 150,000 clones, roughly 48% of which appear only once. Material: Tregs from blood. This clonotype originated in a man younger than 30 in good health. The chain combines TRBV6-5 with TRBJ1-1, with D unclear. As DNA, the CDR3 is TGTGCCAGCACCTCTGAGGCGAGGAACACTGAAGCTTTCTTT. Protein: CASTSEARNTEAFF.